This TCR beta chain emerged from a study of cytomegalovirus exposure and HLA in healthy donors. On this clone: Its specificity is not known.

The study, taken as a whole, reports: Later, TCR association rates were found to vary by HLA locus, highest for DRB1 and lowest for HLA-C.

The CDR3 length is 13 residues. The germline V and J ends were trimmed by 2 bases and 7 bases, with 11 bases remaining between them. The germline V gene encodes CDR1 MNHEY and CDR2 SVGAGI. PCR amplification relied on 60 Vbeta primers (plus 13 Jbeta primers). TCRdb keeps only in-frame clones here, not all; method: immunoSEQ multiplex PCR. The table has 76,000 or so clones, around 72% seen once. The sequenced material came from PBMCs. This receptor was identified in a woman aged 35 to 49 in good health and CMV-seropositive. V usage is TRBV6-5 and J usage is TRBJ1-2; D is perhaps TRBD1 (6 bases). The CDR3 loop reads CASSYQGGGGYTF. CDR3 DNA sequence: TGTGCCAGCAGTTACCAGGGAGGGGGTGGCTACACCTTC.